Shown below are 25 T cell receptor beta chains from a single sample sequenced in a study of cytomegalovirus exposure and HLA in healthy donors. Assay used: immunoSEQ multiplex PCR; TCRdb lists only in-frame clones, some missing. The sample holds 150,000 to 200,000 clones, 88% seen once. The sequencing sample was made of PBMCs. These receptors were obtained from a man aged 18 to 29 in good health and CMV-seronegative.

The CDR3 loop reads CASSMRGFQNIQYF. For the CDR3, the DNA is TGTGCCAGTAGTATGAGAGGGTTTCAAAACATTCAGTACTTC. This chain connects TRBV19 to TRBJ2-4; weak D call: TRBD2 (5 bases). Germline CDR1 reads LNHDA; CDR2 reads SQIVND (reference sequence). Trimming shortened V by 3 bases and J by 5 bases, and 11 bases separated the two germline ends. There are 14 residues in the CDR3. The full variable domain, its missing parts supplied by reference TRBV19 and TRBJ2-4, is DGGITQSPKYLFRKEGQNVTLSCEQNLNHDAMYWYRQDPGQGLRLIYYSQIVNDFQKGDIAEGYSVSREKKESFPLTVTSAQKNPTAFYLCASSMRGFQNIQYFGAGTRLSVL.

This chain uses TRBV5-4 with TRBJ1-2; TRBD1 is a possible D gene (6 bases). The germline V and J ends were trimmed by 4 bases and 2 bases, with 15 bases remaining between them. This CDR3 has 15 residues. Germline CDR1 and CDR2: SGHNT and YYREEE (reference sequence). The CDR3 protein is CASSHRTAINYGYTF. Here the CDR3 DNA reads TGTGCCAGCAGCCACAGGACAGCGATCAACTATGGCTACACCTTC.

In its sample, this clone was seen once. The chain uses TRBV27 and TRBJ1-4; possible D gene TRBD1, 6 bases. Trimming removed 4 bases at V and 5 bases at J, with 8 bases between. The CDR3 has 13 amino acids. CDR1 and CDR2 (germline): MNHEY, SMNVEV (reference sequence). The chain's CDR3 is CASSSQGNEKLFF. The CDR3 DNA sequence: TGTGCCAGCAGTTCCCAGGGGAATGAAAAACTGTTTTTT. Filled out from reference TRBV27 and TRBJ1-4, the complete variable domain reads EAQVTQNPRYLITVTGKKLTVTCSQNMNHEYMSWYRQDPGLGLRQIYYSMNVEVTDKGDVPEGYKVSRKEKRNFPLILESPSPNQTSLYFCASSSQGNEKLFFGSGTQLSVL.

The chain recombines TRBV27 with TRBJ1-5; D may be TRBD1 (6 bases). Per the germline V gene, CDR1 is MNHEY and CDR2 is SMNVEV (reference sequence). This CDR3 has 14 residues. V lost 5 bases and J 0 bases, leaving 8 bases between the germline ends. The chain's CDR3 is CASSRRGSNQPQHF. CDR3 coding DNA: TGTGCCAGCAGTCGCAGGGGTAGCAATCAGCCCCAGCATTTT.

V gene TRBV28 combines with J gene TRBJ1-1, with 9 bases matching TRBD1. CDR1 is MDHEN and CDR2 is SYDVKM in the germline V gene. The V gene end was trimmed by 5 bases and the J gene end by 3 bases; junction bases not matched to a gene: 10. This CDR3 spans 16 amino acids. CDR3: CASSRTGARVDTEAFF. In nucleotides, the CDR3 is TGTGCCAGCAGTAGGACAGGGGCGCGGGTTGACACTGAAGCTTTCTTT. Variable domain in full (rest from reference TRBV28 and TRBJ1-1): DVKVTQSSRYLVKRTGEKVFLECVQDMDHENMFWYRQDPGLGLRLIYFSYDVKMKEKGDIPEGYSVSREKKERFSLILESASTNQTSMYLCASSRTGARVDTEAFFGQGTRLTVV.

The chain combines TRBV2 with TRBJ2-7; D perhaps matches TRBD1 (6 bases). The CDR3 is 12 residues long. Per germline, CDR1 SNHLY and CDR2 FYNNEI. The V end lost 8 bases, the J end lost 2 bases, and 10 bases lay between the germline ends. The CDR3 loop is CASRQVAYEQYV. CDR3 nucleotides: TGTGCCAGCCGACAGGTAGCCTACGAGCAGTACGTC.

The V gene is TRBV19, the J gene TRBJ2-5, with D perhaps TRBD2 (6 bases). V lost 4 bases, J lost 2 bases, and 17 bases lay in between. The CDR3 totals 16 residues. Germline CDR1 is LNHDA and CDR2 is SQIVND (reference sequence). The CDR3 region has the DNA TGTGCCAGTAGTACGATGGGAGGAGTCCCGCAAGAGACCCAGTACTTC. As protein: CASSTMGGVPQETQYF.

The CDR3: CASTPRVPSETQYF. As DNA, the CDR3 is TGTGCCAGCACGCCCCGGGTGCCCAGTGAGACCCAGTACTTC. This chain connects TRBV27 to TRBJ2-5; D remains unclear. This CDR3 is built from 14 residues. The V and J ends lost 7 bases and 5 bases respectively, with 17 bases between them. Germline-derived CDR1 and CDR2 are MNHEY and SMNVEV (reference sequence).

The rearrangement links TRBV6-1 to TRBJ2-4; 10 nucleotides match TRBD1. CDR1 and CDR2 (germline): MNHNS, SASEGT. The CDR3 contains 15 residues. V was pared by 6 bases and J by 7 bases, with 9 bases of the junction left unmatched. The CDR3 is CASSSTGGPPNIQYF. DNA of the CDR3: TGTGCCAGCAGCTCGACAGGGGGCCCCCCCAACATTCAGTACTTC.

V is TRBV27 and J is TRBJ1-6, with 9 bases identical to TRBD1. After removal of 5 bases from V and 9 bases from J, the junction contained 11 bases not matched to a gene. Germline values: CDR1 MNHEY, CDR2 SMNVEV (reference sequence). CDR3 length: 16 residues. The CDR3 sequence: CASSPPTGGRRSPLHF. Written as DNA, the CDR3 is TGTGCCAGCAGTCCACCGACAGGGGGAAGACGTTCACCCCTCCACTTT.

The chain recombines TRBV28 with TRBJ1-2; TRBD1 is a possible D gene (6 bases). V was pared by 11 bases and J by 7 bases, with 14 bases between. The CDR3 has 11 residues. The germline V gene encodes CDR1 MDHEN and CDR2 SYDVKM. CDR3 protein: CALGGRGGYTF. The DNA for the CDR3 is TGTGCCTTAGGGGGTCGAGGTGGCTACACCTTC.

The genes are TRBV6-1 and TRBJ2-1; D is possibly TRBD2 (6 bases). Germline lookup yields CDR1 MNHNS and CDR2 SASEGT. V dropped 0 bases and J dropped 9 bases, with 15 bases sitting between them. The CDR3 runs 15 residues. The CDR3 DNA reads TGTGCCAGCAGTGAAGCCGACGGGGGAGGAGGTGAGCAGTTCTTC. Its protein is CASSEADGGGGEQFF.

This clone was seen only a few times. CDR3 amino acids: CASSSPTGSGPYGYTF. CDR3 nucleotide sequence: TGTGCCAGCAGCTCCCCCACAGGATCCGGCCCTTATGGCTACACCTTC. The rearrangement uses TRBV5-4 and TRBJ1-2; D is possibly TRBD1 (5 bases). The V gene lost 3 bases and the J gene lost 5 bases, with 20 bases spanning the gap. Germline CDR1 is SGHNT and CDR2 is YYREEE (reference sequence). This CDR3 is built from 16 residues. Variable domain in full (rest from reference TRBV5-4 and TRBJ1-2): ETGVTQSPTHLIKTRGQQVTLRCSSQSGHNTVSWYQQALGQGPQFIFQYYREEENGRGNFPPRFSGLQFPNYSSELNVNALELDDSALYLCASSSPTGSGPYGYTFGSGTRLTVV.

The chain couples TRBV7-8 to TRBJ1-6; D might be TRBD1 (5 bases). Germline V CDR1 and CDR2: SGHVS, FQNEAQ. V was clipped by 8 bases and J by 9 bases, with 11 bases between them. The CDR3 spans 12 residues. CDR3 residues: CASALQGSPLHF. The DNA of the CDR3 is TGTGCCAGCGCTTTGCAGGGTTCACCCCTCCACTTT.

This sequence joins TRBV7-2 and TRBJ2-7; maybe TRBD1 (5 bases). Germline lookup yields CDR1 SGHTA and CDR2 FQGNSA. This CDR3 is built from 16 residues. V was pared by 1 base and J by 6 bases, with 19 bases between. In nucleotides, the CDR3 is TGTGCCAGCAGCTTAGTTTCCGATCCGTTGGGGCTCGAGCAGTACTTC. It yields the protein CASSLVSDPLGLEQYF.

The chain employs TRBV2 and TRBJ1-1; 8 bases are shared with TRBD1. J was trimmed by 4 bases and V by 7 bases; bases with no gene match: 8. This CDR3 contains 14 residues. Germline-derived CDR1 and CDR2 are SNHLY and FYNNEI. The CDR3 is CASKVTGGTTEAFF. Here the CDR3 DNA reads TGTGCCAGCAAAGTAACAGGGGGGACCACTGAAGCTTTCTTT.

This sequence joins TRBV7-9 and TRBJ1-1, with D perhaps matching TRBD1 (5 bases). With 0 bases removed from V and 5 bases from J, the gap between germline ends came to 13 bases. CDR3 length equals 15 residues. Germline assignment: CDR1 SEHNR and CDR2 FQNEAQ (reference sequence). The CDR3 DNA reads as TGTGCCAGCAGCTTAGCGCAGGGAAAGTATACTGAAGCTTTCTTT. The encoded protein is CASSLAQGKYTEAFF.

The DNA for the CDR3 is TGTGCCAGCAGCCCGGGGGTTTACGGGGCCCGAGAGACCCAGTACTTC. Translating gives CASSPGVYGARETQYF. The chain joins TRBV5-4 to TRBJ2-5, with D perhaps matching TRBD2 (6 bases). Trimming took 4 bases from V and 4 from J, leaving 20 bases between them. Germline values: CDR1 SGHNT, CDR2 YYREEE (reference sequence). The CDR3 runs 16 residues.

The J gene is TRBJ2-7, the V gene TRBV4-2; 7 positions agree with TRBD1. Germline-derived CDR1 and CDR2 are LGHNA and YNFKEQ. Trimming at V came to 3 bases and at J to 0 bases, leaving 2 bases not matched to a gene. CDR3 length: 14 residues. The DNA for the CDR3 is TGTGCCAGCAGCCAGAACAGGGGCTCCTACGAGCAGTACTTC. Amino acids: CASSQNRGSYEQYF.

The V and J genes are TRBV27 and TRBJ1-5, with D possibly TRBD1 on 6 matching bases. Per germline, CDR1 MNHEY and CDR2 SMNVEV (reference sequence). The length of the CDR3 is 16 residues. Trimming took 2 bases from V and 5 from J, leaving 16 bases between them. This chain's CDR3 is CASSLQLPGGDQPQHF. In DNA, the CDR3 is TGTGCCAGCAGTTTACAGCTCCCTGGGGGCGATCAGCCCCAGCATTTT.

The rearrangement uses TRBV10-3 and TRBJ2-2; D possibly corresponds to TRBD1 (6 bases). The V end lost 6 bases, the J end lost 3 bases, and 14 bases lay between the germline ends. This CDR3 spans 15 amino acids. The germline V gene encodes CDR1 ENHRY and CDR2 SYGVKD. CDR3 coding DNA: TGTGCCATCAGGACCCGGGACACTTACACCGGGGAGCTGTTTTTT. Translating it yields CAIRTRDTYTGELFF.

The CDR3 sequence is CASSAIRGGTVSTDTQYF. The CDR3 nucleotides read TGTGCCAGCAGTGCTATTCGAGGGGGGACAGTAAGCACAGATACGCAGTATTTT. The chain links TRBV6-1 to TRBJ2-3, with D possibly being TRBD1 (7 bases). Trimming cost V 4 bases and J 0 bases, with 20 bases left between them. The CDR3 contains 18 residues. The germline V gene has CDR1 MNHNS and CDR2 SASEGT.

This rearrangement joins TRBV13 to TRBJ1-4, with D uncertain. V shed 5 bases and J shed 7 bases, with 23 bases lying between them. Looked up from germline, CDR1 is PRHDT and CDR2 is FYEKMQ (reference sequence). The CDR3 loop spans 17 amino acids. The CDR3 DNA reads as TGTGCCAGCAGCCCCCGGGAGGGCGGGAGGATCGGTGAAAAACTGTTTTTT. Amino acid sequence: CASSPREGGRIGEKLFF.

The chain employs TRBV6-1 and TRBJ1-1; D is possibly TRBD1 (5 bases). Trimming took 8 bases from V and 1 from J, leaving 11 bases between them. The CDR3 runs 13 residues. Germline CDR1 MNHNS, CDR2 SASEGT. This CDR3 reads CASLPGGNTEAFF. In DNA, the CDR3 is TGTGCCAGCCTCCCGGGGGGGAACACTGAAGCTTTCTTT.

The sample holds one count of this clone. The gene calls are TRBV5-4 and TRBJ2-1; TRBD2 aligns across 14 bases. J was trimmed by 8 bases and V by 4 bases; bases with no gene match: 5. Germline CDR1 is SGHNT and CDR2 is YYREEE (reference sequence). CDR3 size: 15 residues. CDR3 bases: TGTGCCAGCAGCCGGGGACTAGCGGGGGTCTATGAGCAGTTCTTC. This codes for CASSRGLAGVYEQFF.